Below, 21 T cell receptor beta chains from the same sample are listed, as sequenced in a study of T cell responses to AZD1222 COVID-19 vaccine. Clones were read by immunoSEQ multiplex PCR, and TCRdb kept only the in-frame ones, dropping some. The sample gives around 120,000 clones, more than 85% of which show up once; approximately 3% is in the top ten. The sample here was peripheral blood, taken on day 0 of AZD1222 vaccination. The receptors were gathered from an adult in good health.

The J gene is TRBJ1-5, the V gene TRBV27; TRBD1 matches at 10 bases. V was pared by 6 bases and J by 7 bases, with 6 bases of the junction left unmatched. The CDR3 sequence is 14 residues long. Germline CDR1 is MNHEY and CDR2 is SMNVEV (reference sequence). The CDR3 DNA sequence: TGTGCCAGCAGACCGACAGGGGGCGGGCAGCCCCAGCATTTT. Encoded protein: CASRPTGGGQPQHF.

This chain joins TRBV18 and TRBJ1-5; D remains unclear. Germline V lookup: CDR1 KGHSH, CDR2 LQKENI. The ends were cut back, 3 bases at V and 0 bases at J, with 3 bases in the middle. This CDR3 spans 13 amino acids. The chain's CDR3 is CASSPYSNQPQHF. In DNA form, the CDR3 reads TGTGCCAGCTCACCTTATAGCAATCAGCCCCAGCATTTT.

This chain uses TRBV6-6 with TRBJ2-1; perhaps D is TRBD1 or TRBD2 (5 bases each). Per germline, CDR1 MNHNY and CDR2 SVGAGI (reference sequence). V lost 5 bases and J lost 7, with 12 bases in between. This CDR3 region has 13 residues. The CDR3 DNA reads as TGTGCCAGCAGTCACAGGACTGGGAATGAGCAGTTCTTC. It translates to CASSHRTGNEQFF.

The chain combines TRBV7-6 with TRBJ2-1, with a tentative D call TRBD1 (6 bases). There are 15 residues in the CDR3. V lost 5 bases to trimming and J lost 3 bases, with 14 bases between them. CDR1 and CDR2 from the germline V gene are SGHVS and FNYEAQ. The CDR3 DNA reads TGTGCCAGCAGCGCAACCGGGGACAACTACAATGAGCAGTTCTTC. As protein: CASSATGDNYNEQFF.

The chain has TRBV3-1 (or the pseudogene TRBV3-2) and TRBJ2-2; 9 positions match TRBD2. The CDR3 is 16 amino acids. Germline CDR1 reads LGHDT; CDR2 reads YNNKEL (reference sequence). V lost 7 bases and J lost 5; bases outside the gene matches: 11. The CDR3 is CASKRAGGPSTGELFF. CDR3 DNA: TGTGCCAGCAAACGGGCGGGAGGGCCGTCTACCGGGGAGCTGTTTTTT.

V and J are TRBV7-2 and TRBJ2-1; D remains unclear. Trimming pared 5 bases from V and 7 bases from J, leaving 12 bases between. CDR3 size: 13 residues. Germline V lookup: CDR1 SGHTA, CDR2 FQGNSA. The DNA for the CDR3 is TGTGCCAGCAGCCAGTATAGCCCTAATGAGCAGTTCTTC. This gives the protein CASSQYSPNEQFF.

The CDR3 region is CASSRLAGVDTQYF. The CDR3, as DNA: TGTGCCAGTAGTAGGCTAGCGGGAGTTGATACGCAGTATTTT. The chain recombines TRBV19 with TRBJ2-3; TRBD2 matches at 10 bases. V shed 4 bases and J 6 bases; nucleotides not matched to a gene: 4. Germline-derived CDR1 and CDR2 are LNHDA and SQIVND (reference sequence). This CDR3 is 14 amino acids long.

This clone was picked up one time. The rearrangement links TRBV9 to TRBJ2-3; D ambiguous. Per the germline V gene, CDR1 is SGDLS and CDR2 is YYNGEE. The CDR3 is 12 residues long. The V end lost 2 bases, the J end lost 8 bases, and 9 bases lay between the germline ends. Here the CDR3 DNA reads TGTGCCAGCAGCGTGGGATTGGGTACGCAGTATTTT. Encoded protein: CASSVGLGTQYF.

The chain is built from TRBV19 and TRBJ1-2; 7 nucleotides agree with TRBD1. V shed 5 bases and J 2 bases; nucleotides not matched to a gene: 5. There are 14 residues in the CDR3. Per germline, CDR1 LNHDA and CDR2 SQIVND (reference sequence). The CDR3 here is CASSPLTGNYGYTF. The CDR3 DNA sequence: TGTGCCAGTAGTCCCTTGACAGGGAACTATGGCTACACCTTC.

The J gene is TRBJ2-2, the V gene TRBV11-2; 9 nucleotides agree with TRBD2. The CDR3 loop spans 17 amino acids. The germline V gene encodes CDR1 SGHAT and CDR2 FQNNGV. J lost 5 bases, V lost 5 bases, and 12 bases had no gene match. As DNA, the CDR3 is TGTGCCAGCAGCCCCCCCCCAAGCGGGAGGCGAACCGGGGAGCTGTTTTTT. This encodes CASSPPPSGRRTGELFF.

The CDR3 here is CATSVPRLSQETQYF. CDR3 in DNA: TGTGCCACCAGTGTTCCCCGACTCTCCCAAGAGACCCAGTACTTC. This chain links TRBV24-1 with TRBJ2-5; the D is unclear. The CDR3 totals 15 residues. V was cut by 5 bases and J by 1 base, with 13 bases left in between. Germline CDR1 and CDR2: KGHDR and SFDVKD.

The chain is built from TRBV28 and TRBJ2-3, with 11 bases lining up with TRBD2. Per germline, CDR1 MDHEN and CDR2 SYDVKM. V shed 0 bases, J shed 1 base, and the junction held 3 bases outside the gene matches. The CDR3 is 17 amino acids. The chain's CDR3 is CASSLWGSGRGTDTQYF. The CDR3 DNA reads as TGTGCCAGCAGTTTATGGGGTAGCGGGAGGGGCACAGATACGCAGTATTTT.

The chain joins TRBV2 to TRBJ2-5, with 7 nucleotides matching TRBD1. This CDR3 comprises 14 residues. Per the germline V gene, CDR1 is SNHLY and CDR2 is FYNNEI. Germline trimming cut 10 bases from V and 3 bases from J; bases unmatched to any gene: 11. CDR3 protein: CAIEVDRVKETQYF. The CDR3 nucleotides read TGTGCCATAGAGGTAGACAGGGTAAAAGAGACCCAGTACTTC.

The rearrangement links TRBV5-6 to TRBJ1-1, with D uncertain. Trimming pared 4 bases from V and 2 bases from J, leaving 9 bases between. The CDR3 extends over 13 amino acids. Germline V CDR1 and CDR2: SGHDT, YYEEEE. CDR3 amino acids: CASSMVGNTEAFF. The CDR3 nucleotides are TGTGCCAGCAGCATGGTAGGAAACACTGAAGCTTTCTTT. The full variable domain, in which reference TRBV5-6 and TRBJ1-1 provide the parts outside the CDR3, is DAGVTQSPTHLIKTRGQQVTLRCSPKSGHDTVSWYQQALGQGPQFIFQYYEEEERQRGNFPDRFSGHQFPNYSSELNVNALLLGDSALYLCASSMVGNTEAFFGQGTRLTVV.

This chain links TRBV6-6 with TRBJ1-4, with TRBD1 identical over 7 bases. Losses at the gene ends were 6 bases for V and 4 bases for J; bases not matched to a gene: 5. The germline V gene encodes CDR1 MNHNY and CDR2 SVGAGI (reference sequence). CDR3 length: 14 residues. This CDR3 is CASSPTGFNEKLFF. The CDR3, as DNA: TGTGCCAGCAGCCCGACAGGGTTTAATGAAAAACTGTTTTTT.

The rearrangement uses TRBV6-5 and TRBJ2-3; D may be TRBD2 (6 bases). Germline CDR1 and CDR2: MNHEY and SVGAGI. The CDR3 is 14 amino acids. The V end lost 11 bases, the J end lost 4 bases, and 19 bases lay between the germline ends. For the CDR3, the DNA is TGTGCCGTACTGCCCGGGAGAGGCGCAGATACGCAGTATTTT. Amino acid sequence: CAVLPGRGADTQYF.

The chain uses TRBV10-2 and TRBJ1-6; D unclear. Germline V gene data show CDR1 as WSHSY and CDR2 as SAAADI. The V end was cut by 3 bases, the J end by 2 bases, with 11 bases between. The CDR3 sequence is 16 residues long. CDR3 in amino acids: CASSEGPLTYNSPLHF. The CDR3 DNA follows: TGCGCCAGCAGTGAAGGCCCGCTTACCTATAATTCACCCCTCCACTTT.

This chain connects TRBV7-9 to TRBJ1-2; D not resolved. CDR1 and CDR2 (germline): SEHNR, FQNEAQ (reference sequence). V lost 1 base and J 2 bases, leaving 14 bases between the germline ends. CDR3 length equals 16 residues. This CDR3 reads CASSLDGSASNYGYTF. The DNA for the CDR3 is TGTGCCAGCAGCTTAGACGGGTCAGCCTCGAACTATGGCTACACCTTC.

The chain couples TRBV11-2 to TRBJ2-2; TRBD2 aligns across 8 bases. This CDR3 region has 17 residues. The germline V gene has CDR1 SGHAT and CDR2 FQNNGV. V dropped 4 bases and J dropped 2; count of bases not matched to a gene: 9. CDR3 residues: CASSYAPGLANTGELFF. CDR3 nucleotide sequence: TGTGCCAGCAGCTATGCCCCCGGACTAGCTAACACCGGGGAGCTGTTTTTT.

The gene calls are TRBV19 and TRBJ1-2; no clear D. Trimming removed 3 bases at V and 2 bases at J, with 10 bases between. The CDR3 extends over 14 amino acids. Per the germline V gene, CDR1 is LNHDA and CDR2 is SQIVND (reference sequence). CDR3 sequence reads: CASSILDHNYGYTF. Here the CDR3 DNA reads TGTGCCAGTAGTATTCTGGACCACAACTATGGCTACACCTTC.

J is TRBJ2-7 and V is TRBV5-1; D is uncertain. CDR1 is SGHRS, CDR2 YFSETQ, per germline. The length of the CDR3 is 15 residues. Trimming took 2 bases from V and 1 from J, leaving 13 bases between them. CDR3 in DNA: TGCGCCAGCAGCTTCGGAACATCTTCGTCCTACGAGCAGTACTTC. Its protein is CASSFGTSSSYEQYF. Combining the CDR3 with reference TRBV5-1 and TRBJ2-7 gives the whole variable domain KAGVTQTPRYLIKTRGQQVTLSCSPISGHRSVSWYQQTPGQGLQFLFEYFSETQRNKGNFPGRFSGRQFSNSRSEMNVSTLELGDSALYLCASSFGTSSSYEQYFGPGTRLTVT.